These 18 T cell receptor beta chains came from one sample sequenced in a study of shared clonotypes between healthy human individuals. The data were produced by immunoSEQ multiplex PCR, yet TCRdb's version contains in-frame clones alone and is incomplete. Here the sample spans 2 million to 3 million clones, 90% to 95% being singletons. Sequencing input: naive CD4+ T cells sorted from blood. Documented subset: CD45RA+ positively selected. The receptors stem from a man aged 18 to 29 in good health.

This clone appeared a single time. The gene calls are TRBV9 and TRBJ2-5; D might be TRBD2 (6 bases). The germline V gene has CDR1 SGDLS and CDR2 YYNGEE. The CDR3 has 15 amino acids. The V end lost 0 bases, the J end lost 5 bases, and 14 bases lay between the germline ends. The DNA of the CDR3 is TGTGCCAGCAGCGTAGGGGGGGTCAAGGAGGAGACCCAGTACTTC. It is translated as CASSVGGVKEETQYF. The complete variable domain, with remaining parts taken from reference TRBV9 and TRBJ2-5, reads DSGVTQTPKHLITATGQRVTLRCSPRSGDLSVYWYQQSLDQGLQFLIQYYNGEERAKGNILERFSAQQFPDLHSELNLSSLELGDSALYFCASSVGGVKEETQYFGPGTRLLVL.

In DNA, the CDR3 is TGTGCCAGCAGCTTTGCCCCGACTGAAGCTTTCTTT. Residues: CASSFAPTEAFF. The chain carries TRBV11-2 and TRBJ1-1; D remains unclear. The V gene's germline CDR1 is SGHAT and CDR2 FQNNGV. The V gene lost 3 bases and the J gene lost 5 bases, with 7 bases spanning the gap. The length of the CDR3 is 12 residues. The variable domain in full, with the rest retrieved from reference TRBV11-2 and TRBJ1-1, is EAGVAQSPRYKIIEKRQSVAFWCNPISGHATLYWYQQILGQGPKLLIQFQNNGVVDDSQLPKDRFSAERLKGVDSTLKIQPAKLEDSAVYLCASSFAPTEAFFGQGTRLTVV.

The rearrangement uses TRBV5-1 and TRBJ1-3; D call uncertain. Germline V gene sequence: CDR1 SGHRS, CDR2 YFSETQ. Trimming removed 4 bases from V and 1 base from J, with 12 bases in between. The CDR3 is made up of 15 amino acids. The CDR3, as DNA: TGCGCCAGCAGCAGCGGAGTGGGGTCTGGAAACACCATATATTTT. It is translated as CASSSGVGSGNTIYF.

This chain connects TRBV19 to TRBJ2-2; TRBD2 might be the D (6 bases). The ends were cut back, 11 bases at V and 3 bases at J, with 13 bases in the middle. Germline V gene data show CDR1 as LNHDA and CDR2 as SQIVND (reference sequence). The CDR3 totals 13 residues. CDR3 sequence: CAGARLDTGELFF. CDR3 nucleotides: TGTGCCGGGGCAAGACTAGACACCGGGGAGCTGTTTTTT.

This sequence joins TRBV2 and TRBJ1-2; maybe TRBD1 (5 bases). The CDR3 length is 15 residues. V was clipped by 3 bases and J by 8 bases, with 19 bases between them. Germline lookup yields CDR1 SNHLY and CDR2 FYNNEI. The chain's CDR3 is CASSEKAAGPEGYTF. The CDR3 nucleotides read TGTGCCAGCAGTGAGAAAGCAGCGGGGCCAGAAGGCTACACCTTC.

The chain uses TRBV5-1 and TRBJ2-1, with unresolved D. V dropped 4 bases and J dropped 9 bases, with 14 bases sitting between them. Germline CDR1 is SGHRS and CDR2 is YFSETQ. The CDR3 runs 13 residues. CDR3 in DNA: TGCGCCAGCAGCACGGATTTAGGATTTGAGCAGTTCTTC. Translated, it gives CASSTDLGFEQFF.

The rearrangement links TRBV5-4 to TRBJ2-1; D possibly corresponds to TRBD2 (6 bases). The CDR3 runs 16 residues. Germline CDR1 reads SGHNT; CDR2 reads YYREEE (reference sequence). V was trimmed by 4 bases and J by 6 bases, leaving 20 bases between them. CDR3 protein: CASSAGIYGGINEQFF. The CDR3 DNA is TGTGCCAGCAGCGCTGGGATCTACGGAGGGATCAATGAGCAGTTCTTC. The variable domain in full, completed from reference TRBV5-4 and TRBJ2-1, reads ETGVTQSPTHLIKTRGQQVTLRCSSQSGHNTVSWYQQALGQGPQFIFQYYREEENGRGNFPPRFSGLQFPNYSSELNVNALELDDSALYLCASSAGIYGGINEQFFGPGTRLTVL.

This rearrangement joins TRBV7-3 to TRBJ2-7, with D unclear. Germline CDR1 and CDR2: SGHTA and FQGTGA. CDR3 length: 16 amino acids. Trimming took 1 base from V and 3 from J, leaving 16 bases between them. Here the CDR3 DNA reads TGTGCCAGCAGCTTAATGGAAGCCTCCCTGGGCTACGAGCAGTACTTC. Translated, it gives CASSLMEASLGYEQYF.

The genes are TRBV27 and TRBJ2-7; TRBD2 matches at 10 bases. In germline, CDR1 is MNHEY, CDR2 SMNVEV (reference sequence). The trim removed 0 bases at V and 2 bases at J, leaving 4 bases unmatched. There are 16 residues in the CDR3. CDR3 residues: CASSLSRLAGAYEQYF. The CDR3 DNA follows: TGTGCCAGCAGTTTATCCCGGCTAGCGGGGGCCTACGAGCAGTACTTC.

This rearrangement joins TRBV9 to TRBJ2-7; no reliable D call. V lost 0 bases, J lost 2 bases, and 9 bases lay in between. Germline V CDR1 and CDR2: SGDLS, YYNGEE. The CDR3 covers 14 residues. The CDR3 here is CASSVAVGPYEQYF. The CDR3 DNA follows: TGTGCCAGCAGCGTAGCTGTAGGGCCCTACGAGCAGTACTTC.

This rearrangement joins TRBV4-2 to TRBJ2-1, with a weak D call TRBD2 (5 bases). CDR3 size: 17 residues. V was clipped by 0 bases and J by 4 bases, with 16 bases between them. The V gene's germline CDR1 is LGHNA and CDR2 YNFKEQ. This chain's CDR3 is CASSQDAGSGIYNEQFF. The CDR3 region has the DNA TGTGCCAGCAGCCAAGATGCGGGTAGTGGGATTTACAATGAGCAGTTCTTC.

This chain joins TRBV4-3 and TRBJ2-5; D is unclear. Trimming took 0 bases from V and 2 from J, leaving 13 bases between them. The CDR3 loop spans 16 amino acids. The germline V gene encodes CDR1 LGHNA and CDR2 YSLEER. CDR3 in amino acids: CASSQEGLTTQETQYF. CDR3 DNA sequence: TGCGCCAGCAGCCAAGAAGGGCTGACCACTCAAGAGACCCAGTACTTC.

The chain combines TRBV27 with TRBJ2-4; 7 bases are shared with TRBD1. Germline CDR1 MNHEY, CDR2 SMNVEV (reference sequence). V was clipped by 2 bases and J by 0 bases; unmatched bases: 1. This CDR3 spans 15 amino acids. CDR3 in amino acids: CASSLEGAAKNIQYF. CDR3 coding DNA: TGTGCCAGCAGTTTAGAGGGGGCAGCCAAAAACATTCAGTACTTC.

This rearrangement joins TRBV11-2 to TRBJ2-4; tentative D call: TRBD1 (6 bases). Germline values: CDR1 SGHAT, CDR2 FQNNGV. The CDR3 is made up of 16 amino acids. The V end lost 1 base, the J end lost 9 bases, and 19 bases lay between the germline ends. The CDR3 loop reads CASSLATDSFGGIQYF. The CDR3 nucleotides read TGTGCCAGCAGCTTAGCCACGGACAGCTTCGGCGGCATTCAGTACTTC.

CDR3 amino acids: CAISGQNSGNTIYF. The CDR3 bases are TGTGCCATCAGTGGACAGAACTCTGGAAACACCATATATTTT. V and J are TRBV10-3 and TRBJ1-3; D is perhaps TRBD1 (5 bases). The germline gives CDR1 ENHRY, CDR2 SYGVKD. V lost 4 bases to trimming and J lost 0 bases, with 7 bases between them. This CDR3 comprises 14 residues.

The genes are TRBV5-6 and TRBJ2-5; D may be TRBD1 or TRBD2 (5 bases each). This CDR3 has 12 residues. Germline V gives CDR1 SGHDT, CDR2 YYEEEE. Between the trimmed V and J ends, which lost 6 bases and 8 bases, there was a span of 14 bases. The chain's CDR3 is CASTWGGGTQYF. The CDR3, as DNA: TGTGCCAGCACCTGGGGTGGGGGAACCCAGTACTTC.

This rearrangement joins TRBV30 to TRBJ1-4, with TRBD1 matching over 7 bases. The germline V gene has CDR1 GTSNPN and CDR2 SVGIG (reference sequence). Trimming at V came to 5 bases and at J to 7 bases, leaving 13 bases not matched to a gene. The CDR3 has 15 residues. The CDR3 protein is CAWANGMTGIEKLFF. The CDR3 nucleotides are TGTGCCTGGGCAAATGGGATGACAGGGATTGAAAAACTGTTTTTT. Variable domain in full (rest from reference TRBV30 and TRBJ1-4): SQTIHQWPATLVQPVGSPLSLECTVEGTSNPNLYWYRQAAGRGLQLLFYSVGIGQISSEVPQNLSASRPQDRQFILSSKKLLLSDSGFYLCAWANGMTGIEKLFFGSGTQLSVL.

The chain carries TRBV9 and TRBJ2-3; D is unresolved. Per germline, CDR1 SGDLS and CDR2 YYNGEE. The V and J ends lost 1 base and 8 bases respectively, with 17 bases between them. This CDR3 is 15 amino acids long. CDR3 amino acids: CASSVFSDLPLTQYF. As DNA, the CDR3 is TGTGCCAGCAGCGTATTTTCAGATTTACCCCTTACGCAGTATTTT. Together with reference TRBV9 and TRBJ2-3, the CDR3 gives the full variable domain: DSGVTQTPKHLITATGQRVTLRCSPRSGDLSVYWYQQSLDQGLQFLIQYYNGEERAKGNILERFSAQQFPDLHSELNLSSLELGDSALYFCASSVFSDLPLTQYFGPGTRLTVL.